The subject of this entry is one TCR beta chain. Its antigen is as yet unknown. The data stem from a study of monozygotic twins with inflammatory bowel disease. Study results and caveats: Compared with healthy twins, IBD patients shared fewer clonotypes with others, especially with disease activity. Against healthy co-twins, IBD patients had lower TCRbeta diversity (measured by inverse Simpson). Patients received differing immunosuppressive treatments, which may have added variability to their repertoires.

Around 4,000 ng of total RNA went into each TCR library. TCRdb reprocessed the 5' RACE reads, keeping one entry per CDR3 protein, no DNA. The sample totals 400,000 or so distinct CDR3 sequences. Germline-derived CDR1 and CDR2 are MNHEY and SMNVEV (reference sequence). The length of the CDR3 is 18 residues. V and J are TRBV27 and TRBJ2-6; TCRdb picks TRBD1, but there is no DNA to check that call. The sequence derives from a human donor with ulcerative colitis or Crohn's disease, or a healthy co-twin of an affected twin (not recorded which). The sequenced material came from blood. CDR3 protein: CASSWSDRGLSGANVLTF.